This T cell receptor beta chain was sequenced for a study of cytomegalovirus exposure and HLA in healthy donors. In the study overall: Early on, a data release was issued that held 80 million to 90 million unique TCRs from HLA-typed donors. Study-level results: The study listed some 160 cytomegalovirus-associated TCR beta chains.

A word on this clone: The antigen is undetermined.

The PCR contained 60 Vbeta and 13 Jbeta primers. TCRdb's copy holds only in-frame clones and misses some; the assay was immunoSEQ multiplex PCR. The sample contains under 200,000 clones, 65% to 85% of which appear only once. Germline V gene lookup returns CDR1 MNHEY and CDR2 SMNVEV (reference sequence). The CDR3 contains 14 residues. V was cut by 5 bases and J by 2 bases, with 12 bases left in between. V is TRBV27 and J is TRBJ1-1; weak D call: TRBD1 (5 bases). The sequence was obtained from a male donor in good health and CMV-seropositive. Material for sequencing was PBMCs. The CDR3 region has the DNA TGTGCCAGCAGTCAGAACCAGGGAAACACTGAAGCTTTCTTT. As protein: CASSQNQGNTEAFF.